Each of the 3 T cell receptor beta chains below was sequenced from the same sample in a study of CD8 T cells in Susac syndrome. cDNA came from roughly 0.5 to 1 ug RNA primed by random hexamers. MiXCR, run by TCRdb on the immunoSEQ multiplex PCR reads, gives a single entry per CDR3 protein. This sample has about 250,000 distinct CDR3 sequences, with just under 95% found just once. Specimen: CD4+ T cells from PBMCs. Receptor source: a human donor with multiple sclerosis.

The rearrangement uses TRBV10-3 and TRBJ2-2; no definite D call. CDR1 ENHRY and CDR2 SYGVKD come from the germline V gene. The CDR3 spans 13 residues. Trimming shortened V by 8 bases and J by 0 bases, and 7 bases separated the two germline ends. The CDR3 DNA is TGTGCCATCGGTCCCCCGAACACCGGGGAGCTGTTTTTT. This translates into CAIGPPNTGELFF.

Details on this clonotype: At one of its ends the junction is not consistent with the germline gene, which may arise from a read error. The chain's CDR3 is CASRTSRGTNTGELLF. The CDR3 region has the DNA TGTGCCAGCAGGACCTCCCGGGGGACCAACACCGGGGAGCTGCTTTTT. The rearrangement links TRBV6-6 to TRBJ2-2; TRBD2 is a possible D gene (6 bases). This CDR3 region has 16 residues. Germline loops: CDR1 MNHNY, CDR2 SVGAGI (reference sequence).

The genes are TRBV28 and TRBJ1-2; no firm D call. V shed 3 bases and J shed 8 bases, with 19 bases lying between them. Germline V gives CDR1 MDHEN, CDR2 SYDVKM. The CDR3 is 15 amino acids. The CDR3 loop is CASSLDSGYLLGYTF. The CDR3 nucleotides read TGTGCCAGCAGTTTGGACTCAGGATACCTGCTCGGCTACACCTTC.